The 22 T cell receptor beta chains in this list originate from one sample, sequenced in a study of T-cell memory formation after mild COVID-19. Each CDR3 protein is one row after TCRdb ran MiXCR on the 5' RACE reads. The sample yields around 310,000 distinct CDR3 sequences, around 15% seen once. The sequenced sample consisted of PBMCs or a T cell subset sorted from them (not recorded which). The receptors here all came from a young man who had mild COVID-19 (a few samples of this study predate the infection). Cell type and time point are not known.

This chain's CDR3 is CASSSVGTDSYEQYF. As DNA, the CDR3 is TGTGCCAGCAGCTCAGTAGGGACGGACTCCTACGAGCAGTACTTC. The V call is TRBV7-8, the J call TRBJ2-7; D might be TRBD1 or TRBD2, each matching 5 bases. The CDR3 length is 15 residues. Per germline, CDR1 SGHVS and CDR2 FQNEAQ. V was trimmed by 4 bases and J by 0 bases, leaving 13 bases between them.

The chain is built from TRBV5-1 and TRBJ2-5, with 7 bases identical to TRBD1. After removal of 4 bases from V and 4 bases from J, the junction contained 13 bases not matched to a gene. The CDR3 totals 16 residues. CDR1 and CDR2 from the germline V gene are SGHRS and YFSETQ. CDR3 coding DNA: TGCGCCAGCAGCGCCGGCCTCAGGGGGATTCCAGAGACCCAGTACTTC. Translated: CASSAGLRGIPETQYF.

This clonotype was counted between two and nine times. The CDR3 loop reads CASSIRVSGYGYTF. CDR3 nucleotides: TGTGCCAGTAGTATCAGGGTTTCGGGCTATGGCTACACCTTC. The chain joins TRBV19 to TRBJ1-2, with D maybe TRBD1 (5 bases). V lost 3 bases, J lost 4 bases, and 12 bases lay in between. Germline assignment: CDR1 LNHDA and CDR2 SQIVND (reference sequence). The CDR3 extends over 14 amino acids.

At least ten counts were recorded for this clonotype. V gene TRBV6-4 combines with J gene TRBJ2-7; 8 bases agree with TRBD1. Germline-derived CDR1 and CDR2 are MRHNA and SNTAGT. The ends lost 6 bases at V and 3 bases at J; junction bases unmatched: 1. The CDR3 totals 12 residues. The CDR3 spells CASRTGDYEQYF. CDR3 DNA sequence: TGTGCCAGCAGGACAGGGGACTACGAGCAGTACTTC.

This clonotype showed up many times. The chain employs TRBV9 and TRBJ2-2; D is unresolved. CDR1 and CDR2 from the germline V gene are SGDLS and YYNGEE. Between the trimmed V and J ends, which lost 7 bases and 0 bases, there was a span of 7 bases. The CDR3 sequence is 13 residues long. CDR3 loop: CASRTANTGELFF. The CDR3 coding sequence is TGTGCCAGCCGGACGGCGAACACCGGGGAGCTGTTTTTT.

This clonotype was observed a few times. The chain recombines TRBV6-2 or TRBV6-3 with TRBJ1-2, with 10 bases matching TRBD1. V lost 7 bases and J lost 7; bases outside the gene matches: 6. The CDR3 is made up of 13 amino acids. Germline V gene data show CDR1 as MNHEY and CDR2 as SVGEGT. CDR3 residues: CASTDRDRGGYTF. CDR3 sequence (DNA): TGTGCCAGCACCGATCGGGACAGGGGTGGCTACACCTTC.

This clonotype was detected a few times. In DNA form, the CDR3 reads TGTGCCAGCAGCCTAGGGATGGGGGGAAAAGCGGGGGGCACAGATACGCAGTATTTT. It translates to CASSLGMGGKAGGTDTQYF. This chain joins TRBV4-2 and TRBJ2-3, with TRBD2 matching 8 bases. Germline CDR1 is LGHNA and CDR2 is YNFKEQ. The CDR3 totals 19 residues. Trimming removed 4 bases from V and 1 base from J; junction bases left unmatched: 16.

This clonotype was seen a few times. The chain links TRBV20-1 to TRBJ1-3, with D unclear. Germline V gives CDR1 DFQATT, CDR2 SNEGSKA (reference sequence). Between the trimmed V and J ends, which lost 5 bases and 3 bases, there was a span of 20 bases. CDR3 length: 16 amino acids. CDR3 bases: TGCAGTGCTTCCCCCGGTCCACCTCACTTTGGAAACACCATATATTTT. Translated: CSASPGPPHFGNTIYF.

This clonotype was observed a handful of times. The chain links TRBV10-3 to TRBJ2-7; perhaps D is TRBD1 or TRBD2 (5 bases each). The CDR3 has 13 residues. Germline V gene data show CDR1 as ENHRY and CDR2 as SYGVKD. Trimming pared 10 bases from V and 0 bases from J, leaving 13 bases between. CDR3 loop: CASRGPSSYEQYV. CDR3 DNA: TGTGCCAGCCGGGGACCGAGCTCCTACGAGCAGTACGTC.

This clonotype was detected only a few times. This sequence joins TRBV20-1 and TRBJ2-1; 7 bases are shared with TRBD2. The CDR3 runs to 16 residues. V lost 2 bases, J lost 2 bases, and 9 bases stayed unmatched. The germline V gene encodes CDR1 DFQATT and CDR2 SNEGSKA (reference sequence). Here the CDR3 reads CSARRPGTTAYNEQFF. CDR3 bases: TGCAGTGCTAGACGTCCCGGGACTACCGCCTACAATGAGCAGTTCTTC.

A few counts support this clonotype. The chain links TRBV5-1 to TRBJ1-1; D possibly corresponds to TRBD1 (6 bases). CDR1 is SGHRS, CDR2 YFSETQ, per germline. The CDR3 loop spans 15 amino acids. V was shortened by 0 bases and J by 2 bases, with 11 bases between the two germline ends. Written as DNA, the CDR3 is TGCGCCAGCAGCTTGGGTTACAGGGAAAACACTGAAGCTTTCTTT. Amino acids: CASSLGYRENTEAFF.

V is TRBV29-1 and J is TRBJ2-2; 8 bases fit TRBD1. The length of the CDR3 is 15 residues. The V gene's germline CDR1 is SQVTM and CDR2 ANQGSEA. V was pared by 7 bases and J by 0 bases, with 7 bases of the junction left unmatched. As DNA, the CDR3 is TGCAGCGCAACCGGACAGGGCGCGAACACCGGGGAGCTGTTTTTT. Amino acid sequence: CSATGQGANTGELFF.

J is TRBJ1-2 and V is TRBV4-3, with D perhaps matching TRBD1 (5 bases). CDR1 and CDR2 (germline): LGHNA, YSLEER. Trimming took 1 base from V and 8 from J, leaving 14 bases between them. This CDR3 has 14 amino acids. The CDR3 nucleotides read TGCGCCAGCAGCCAAGGATTTGGGGCGGAAGGCTACACCTTC. As protein: CASSQGFGAEGYTF.

Only a few counts were recorded for this clonotype. The rearrangement joins TRBV20-1 to TRBJ2-5, with 7 bases that match TRBD2. This CDR3 comprises 15 residues. The germline gives CDR1 DFQATT, CDR2 SNEGSKA (reference sequence). The junction had 11 bases not matched to a gene; V was cut back by 3 bases and J by 4 bases. The CDR3 DNA is TGCAGTGCTAGGGGGACTTCCAGGGAGGGAGAGACCCAGTACTTC. Its translation is CSARGTSREGETQYF.

Concerning this clonotype: Relative to the germline gene, one junction end is altered; a read error may explain this. The chain is built from TRBV20-1 and TRBJ1-5; D call uncertain. Germline loops: CDR1 DFQATT, CDR2 SNEGSKA (reference sequence). The CDR3 has 15 amino acids. The CDR3, as DNA: TGCAGTGCGAGAGCCGAGGCAAACGGCAATCAGCCCCAGCATTTT. It codes for CSARAEANGNQPQHF.

At least ten counts were recorded for this clonotype. The chain employs TRBV16 and TRBJ2-7; possible D gene TRBD1, 5 bases. The CDR3 is 16 residues long. CDR1 and CDR2 (germline): KGHSY, FQNENV. V was cut by 0 bases and J by 1 base, with 13 bases left in between. The DNA for the CDR3 is TGTGCCAGCAGCCAATCGGTCCAGGGCTCGTCCTACGAGCAGTACGTC. Its translation is CASSQSVQGSSYEQYV.

The J gene is TRBJ1-6, the V gene TRBV5-1; no clear D. The CDR3 length is 15 residues. Germline V gene lookup returns CDR1 SGHRS and CDR2 YFSETQ. V was cut by 4 bases and J by 8 bases, with 16 bases left in between. The CDR3, as DNA: TGCGCCAGCAGCGCCCAGGTGGGTGTGGATTCACCCCTCCACTTT. Translation: CASSAQVGVDSPLHF.

This clonotype has only a few counts. This chain uses TRBV6-2 or TRBV6-3 with TRBJ2-2; weak D call: TRBD1 (5 bases). The CDR3 has 16 residues. Germline lookup yields CDR1 MNHEY and CDR2 SVGEGT. V was cut by 0 bases and J by 1 base, with 9 bases left in between. CDR3 DNA sequence: TGTGCCAGCAGTTACTCGAGCAGGGAGAACACCGGGGAGCTGTTTTTT. Translating gives CASSYSSRENTGELFF.

CDR3 residues: CASRRGLDTEAFF. CDR3 coding DNA: TGTGCCAGCAGGAGGGGGTTGGACACTGAAGCTTTCTTT. This chain connects TRBV12-3 or TRBV12-4 to TRBJ1-1; tentative D call: TRBD1 (6 bases). This CDR3 comprises 13 residues. Trimming stripped 6 bases from V and 3 bases from J, with 11 bases between.

The chain uses TRBV10-2 and TRBJ2-1, with D perhaps TRBD1 or TRBD2 (7 bases each). Germline V gene sequence: CDR1 WSHSY, CDR2 SAAADI. The ends were cut back, 2 bases at V and 5 bases at J, with 13 bases in the middle. This CDR3 is built from 15 residues. In DNA, the CDR3 is TGCGCCAGCAGTGAGCAGGGGGAGGGTAACAATGAGCAGTTCTTC. It specifies CASSEQGEGNNEQFF.

This sequence joins TRBV20-1 and TRBJ2-7, with TRBD1 identical over 9 bases. The CDR3 covers 14 residues. Germline V gene data show CDR1 as DFQATT and CDR2 as SNEGSKA (reference sequence). J lost 7 bases, V lost 6 bases, and 13 bases had no gene match. The CDR3 sequence is CSASPGTGFREQYF. The DNA of the CDR3 is TGCAGTGCGTCGCCCGGGACAGGGTTCAGGGAGCAGTACTTC.

The table lists this clonotype with a few counts. The J gene is TRBJ2-4, the V gene TRBV5-1; tentatively, D is TRBD2 (6 bases). The CDR3 runs to 15 residues. The germline V gene encodes CDR1 SGHRS and CDR2 YFSETQ. The ends were cut back, 0 bases at V and 1 base at J, with 8 bases in the middle. The CDR3 bases are TGCGCCAGCAGCTTGGCCGGAGGGGCCAAAAACATTCAGTACTTC. Translated, it gives CASSLAGGAKNIQYF. The variable domain in full, with the rest retrieved from reference TRBV5-1 and TRBJ2-4, is KAGVTQTPRYLIKTRGQQVTLSCSPISGHRSVSWYQQTPGQGLQFLFEYFSETQRNKGNFPGRFSGRQFSNSRSEMNVSTLELGDSALYLCASSLAGGAKNIQYFGAGTRLSVL.